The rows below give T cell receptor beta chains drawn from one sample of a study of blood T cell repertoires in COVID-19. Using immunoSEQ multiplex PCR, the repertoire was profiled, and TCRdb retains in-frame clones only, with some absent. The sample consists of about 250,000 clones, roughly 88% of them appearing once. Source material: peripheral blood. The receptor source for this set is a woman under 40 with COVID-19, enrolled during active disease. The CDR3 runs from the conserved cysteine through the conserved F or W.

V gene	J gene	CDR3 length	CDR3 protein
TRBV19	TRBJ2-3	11	CASRLLDTQYF
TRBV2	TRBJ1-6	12	CASLAGESPLHF
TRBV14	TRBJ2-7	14	CASSQDFSFYEQYF
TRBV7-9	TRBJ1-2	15	CASGFRRGPNYGYTF
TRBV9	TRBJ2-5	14	CASSDGLREETQYF
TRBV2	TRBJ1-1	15	CATLTGGDRNTEAFF
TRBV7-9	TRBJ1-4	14	CASSPPGLVEKLFF
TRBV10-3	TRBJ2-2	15	CAISDRTGNTGELFF
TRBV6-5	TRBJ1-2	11	CASSTSGGYTF
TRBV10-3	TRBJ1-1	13	CAISESREYEAFF
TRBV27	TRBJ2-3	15	CASSPRTGAGSTQYF
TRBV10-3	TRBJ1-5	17	CAISESPRGDGNQPQHF
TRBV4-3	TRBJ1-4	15	CASSQLTGAIEKLFF
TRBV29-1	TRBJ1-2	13	CSAGGGRNYGYTF
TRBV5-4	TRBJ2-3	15	CASSLNRASTDTQYF
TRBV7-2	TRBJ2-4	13	CASSSISKNIQYF
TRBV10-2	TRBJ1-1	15	CASSEYREINTEAFF
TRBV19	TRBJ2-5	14	CASSVGQAQETQYF
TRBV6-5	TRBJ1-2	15	CASRPDREHAYGYTF
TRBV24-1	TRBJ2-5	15	CATSDLGQGGETQYF
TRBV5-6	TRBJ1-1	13	CASSGTVNTEAFF
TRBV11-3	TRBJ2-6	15	CASSPQGSGANVLTF
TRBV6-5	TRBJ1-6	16	CASSSPGWQGISPLHF
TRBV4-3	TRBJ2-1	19	CASSQTQKVPGGPYNEQFF
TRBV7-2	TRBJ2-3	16	CASSFRRDTSTDTQYF
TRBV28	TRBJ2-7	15	CASRRRAGNTYEQYF
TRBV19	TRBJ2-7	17	CASSIAAPAVTIYEQYF
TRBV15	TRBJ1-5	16	CATSRRTGTGNQPQHF
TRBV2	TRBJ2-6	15	CASRPTSAGANVLTF
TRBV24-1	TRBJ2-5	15	CATSDFRGIQETQYF
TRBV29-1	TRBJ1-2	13	CSVGGDVGYGYTF
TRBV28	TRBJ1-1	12	CASSSTPTEAFF
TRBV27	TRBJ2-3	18	CASSLSLGSGGYTDTQYF
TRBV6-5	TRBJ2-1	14	CASSYSRVYNEQFF
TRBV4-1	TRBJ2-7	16	CASSQEEGQGWLEQYF
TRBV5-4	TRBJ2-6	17	CASSGQQGGNGANVLTF
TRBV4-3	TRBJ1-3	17	CASSQDRQGGSGNTIYF
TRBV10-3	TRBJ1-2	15	CAISFGEGRNYGYTF
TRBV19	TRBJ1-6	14	CASKETGMGSPLHF
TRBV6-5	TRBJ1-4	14	CASSYSLGDRQLFF
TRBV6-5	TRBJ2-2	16	CASSFLRGMNTGELFF
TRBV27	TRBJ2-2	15	CASTLAGGRTGELFF
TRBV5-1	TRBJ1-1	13	CASTPVPDREAFF
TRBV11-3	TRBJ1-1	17	CASSLDTGQPWNTEAFF
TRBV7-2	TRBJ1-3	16	CASSKRGTPPGNTIYF
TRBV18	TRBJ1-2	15	CASSPTGQGKYGYTF
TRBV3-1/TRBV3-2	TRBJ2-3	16	CASSQGHSPVTDTQYF
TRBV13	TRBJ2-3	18	CASSPDLGLEASTDTQYF
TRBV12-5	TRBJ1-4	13	CASGAGLGEKLFF
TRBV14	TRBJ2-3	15	CASSRSGRGADTQYF
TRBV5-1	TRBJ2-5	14	CASSLVGARETQYF
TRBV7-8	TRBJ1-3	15	CASSREQGVRNTIYF
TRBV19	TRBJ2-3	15	CASSPSSGYTDTQYF
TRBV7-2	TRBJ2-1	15	CASSESGSAYNEQFF
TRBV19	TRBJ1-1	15	CASSIRGTANTEAFF
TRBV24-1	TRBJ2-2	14	CATGGLANTGELFF
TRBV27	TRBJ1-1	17	CASSPLPRHRRGTEAFF
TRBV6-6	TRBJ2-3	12	CASSYRLDTQYF